A selection of T cell receptor beta chains follows, all from one sample in a study of blood T cell repertoires in COVID-19. Method: immunoSEQ multiplex PCR; TCRdb's copy keeps in-frame clones and lacks some. This table holds 300,000 to 400,000 clones, 70% to 90% found once. The sample consisted of peripheral blood. The receptors were gathered from a woman aged 45-60 years who had recovered from COVID-19. Each CDR3 is given with its conserved first and last residue. D genes are given only for firm matches. Some rows have no size entry. The others give once, few or many, or a class for an expanded clone.

TGTGCCAGCAGCAAAGTTAGGACACTATACGAGCAGTACTTC CASSKVRTLYEQYF TRBV21-1 - 14 TRBJ2-7 -
TGTGCCAGCAGCTCCCCAGGGTGGGCGGCCGGGGAGCTGTTTTTT CASSSPGWAAGELFF TRBV5-5 - 15 TRBJ2-2 -
TGTGCCAGTACCAGGACAGGTCCTAGCTCTGGGGCCAACGTCCTGACTTTC CASTRTGPSSGANVLTF TRBV19 - 17 TRBJ2-6 TRBD1
TGTGCCAGCACCCTACTGACAAGTCAGCCCCAGCATTTT CASTLLTSQPQHF TRBV28 - 13 TRBJ1-5 -
TGTGCCAGCAGCTGGCAGGCAGAGACCCAGTACTTC CASSWQAETQYF TRBV5-5 - 12 TRBJ2-5 -
TGTGCCAGCAGCCAAGACAGGGGGCATTGGGAGACCCAGTACTTC CASSQDRGHWETQYF TRBV14 - 15 TRBJ2-5 TRBD1
TGCGCCAGCAGCCTGGGCCCCGTATATGAGCAGTACTTC CASSLGPVYEQYF TRBV4-3 - 13 TRBJ2-7 -
TGTGCCAGCAGCTCGCCCCCAGGGCCGGGTGGCTACACCTTC CASSSPPGPGGYTF TRBV7-2 - 14 TRBJ1-2 -
TGTGCCACCAGCTCGTCACGACTGCGGAATTCACCCCTCCACTTT CATSSSRLRNSPLHF TRBV15 - 15 TRBJ1-6 -
TGTGCCTGGAGTCGACAGTTCTACGAGCAGTACTTC CAWSRQFYEQYF TRBV30 - 12 TRBJ2-7 -
TGCGCCAGCAGCCAAGGAGTACAAGAGACCCAGTACTTC CASSQGVQETQYF TRBV4-3 - 13 TRBJ2-5 -
TGTGCCAGCAGCTTAGAGACATTCTCTGGAAACACCATATATTTT CASSLETFSGNTIYF TRBV11-2 - 15 TRBJ1-3 -
TGTGCCAGCTCACCACAGGGACTAGCGGTCTCCTACAATGAGCAGTTCTTC CASSPQGLAVSYNEQFF TRBV18 - 17 TRBJ2-1 TRBD2
TGTGCCAGCAGCCAAGAATGGACTAGCGGGCAGAATGAGCAGTTCTTC CASSQEWTSGQNEQFF TRBV4-2 - 16 TRBJ2-1 TRBD2
TGTGCCAGTAGACCAACAGGACCAACTAATGAAAAACTGTTTTTT CASRPTGPTNEKLFF TRBV19 - 15 TRBJ1-4 -
TGTGCCAGCAGTTTAGCGGGAGTAGGAAATGAGCAGTTCTTC CASSLAGVGNEQFF TRBV28 few 14 TRBJ2-1 TRBD2
TGTGCCAGCCACAAGGGACAGGGGTCCACTGAAGCTTTCTTT CASHKGQGSTEAFF TRBV28 once 14 TRBJ1-1 TRBD1
TGTGCCAGCAGACGAAGGACACCGAGGAACACTGAAGCTTTCTTT CASRRRTPRNTEAFF TRBV28 - 15 TRBJ1-1 -
TGTGCCAGCAGGGACACCTCCAGCGGGGGGTTCATGAACACTGAAGCTTTCTTT CASRDTSSGGFMNTEAFF TRBV2 - 18 TRBJ1-1 -
TGTGCCTGGAGTGGTAGGGGTCCGGATACGCAGTATTTT CAWSGRGPDTQYF TRBV30 - 13 TRBJ2-3 -
TGTGCCAGCAGTGACTCCGCTGGGACACCAACCTACAATGAGCAGTTCTTC CASSDSAGTPTYNEQFF TRBV25-1 - 17 TRBJ2-1 -
TGTGCCAGCAGCTCGAGACAGGGGGTCGGGGAGCTGTTTTTT CASSSRQGVGELFF TRBV11-2 once 14 TRBJ2-2 TRBD1
TGTGCCAGCAGCCAAGTGTCAGGGGACAATTCACCCCTCCACTTT CASSQVSGDNSPLHF TRBV3-1/TRBV3-2 - 15 TRBJ1-6 -
TGCGCCAGCCAACAACTAGCGGGAGGCACAGATACGCAGTATTTT CASQQLAGGTDTQYF TRBV5-1 - 15 TRBJ2-3 TRBD2
TGCGCCAGCAGCCAAGACTTTGGCGGCAGGGGCTACGAGCAGTACTTC CASSQDFGGRGYEQYF TRBV4-1 - 16 TRBJ2-7 -
TGCGCCAGCAGCCAAGATCCCCGCGATACCACCGGGGAGCTGTTTTTT CASSQDPRDTTGELFF TRBV4-3 - 16 TRBJ2-2 -
TGTGCCAGCAGCAAATTCGGCAGGTCTTATGGCTACACCTTC CASSKFGRSYGYTF TRBV5-8 - 14 TRBJ1-2 -
TGTGCCAGCAGCCTTCTAGGAAGCGGGGCCCCACGGCCAGATACGCAGTATTTT CASSLLGSGAPRPDTQYF TRBV14 once 18 TRBJ2-3 TRBD2
TGCAGCGTTTCAGACAGGGGGTCGGCTTTTGGCTACACCTTC CSVSDRGSAFGYTF TRBV29-1 - 14 TRBJ1-2 TRBD1
TGTGCCAGCAGTTTACCTACAGGAGTAGGTGAAGCTTTCTTT CASSLPTGVGEAFF TRBV28 - 14 TRBJ1-1 -
TGTGCCAGCAGTTTACGGGGTGGGGAATTTGGAAACACCATATATTTT CASSLRGGEFGNTIYF TRBV28 few 16 TRBJ1-3 -
TGTGCCAGCAGCGTAGATGTCGGAGTTAACCAGCCCCAGCATTTT CASSVDVGVNQPQHF TRBV9 - 15 TRBJ1-5 -
TGTGCCAGCAGCAGGCAGGGGGCGACGGGGGAGACCCAGTACTTC CASSRQGATGETQYF TRBV21-1 - 15 TRBJ2-5 -
TGTGCCAGCAGCTTTAGCGGACAGGCAAACTATGGCTACACCTTC CASSFSGQANYGYTF TRBV7-2 - 15 TRBJ1-2 TRBD1
TGTGCCAGCAGCTTATTTGCGGGAGGTACCAAAAACATTCAGTACTTC CASSLFAGGTKNIQYF TRBV7-9 - 16 TRBJ2-4 TRBD2
TGTGCCAGCAGCCTCAGGTCTGGGGGGACTGGGGCCAACGTCCTGACTTTC CASSLRSGGTGANVLTF TRBV4-2 few 17 TRBJ2-6 -
TGTGCCAGCAGAATCGGGACTCCTACCGGGGAGCTGTTTTTT CASRIGTPTGELFF TRBV27 - 14 TRBJ2-2 -
TGTGCCAGCAGTTTAGCGGGACAGTACGAGCAGTACTTC CASSLAGQYEQYF TRBV12-3/TRBV12-4 - 13 TRBJ2-7 TRBD1
TGTGCCAGCAGCTTAGGCGGGTCCTTCTCCTACGAGCAGTACTTC CASSLGGSFSYEQYF TRBV7-2 few 15 TRBJ2-7 -
TGCGCCAGCAGCCGCGGGCGGAGCGGGGGGCCCCAGCATTTT CASSRGRSGGPQHF TRBV4-3 - 14 TRBJ1-5 -
TGTGCCAGCAGCCAACCGGGGGTTTCACCCCTCCACTTT CASSQPGVSPLHF TRBV7-2 once 13 TRBJ1-6 -
TGTGCCAGCAGCCCCTATACCCTCACTAGCGGGAGGCGATACGAGCAGTACTTC CASSPYTLTSGRRYEQYF TRBV7-3 - 18 TRBJ2-7 TRBD2
TGCAGTGCTAGTTGGGTAGCGGGCGGGGACCCCAATGAGCAGTTCTTC CSASWVAGGDPNEQFF TRBV20-1 - 16 TRBJ2-1 TRBD2
TGTGCCAGCATTACCCTAGCGGGGGGCACAGATACGCAGTATTTT CASITLAGGTDTQYF TRBV28 - 15 TRBJ2-3 TRBD2
TGTGCCAGCAGTCCCAGAGGAGCAACTAATGAAAAACTGTTTTTT CASSPRGATNEKLFF TRBV2 once 15 TRBJ1-4 -
TGTGCCAGTAGTATTAAGGGACTTTACACCGGGGAGCTGTTTTTT CASSIKGLYTGELFF TRBV19 - 15 TRBJ2-2 -
TGTGCCAGCTCAGGTGGGACACCCTATGGCTACACCTTC CASSGGTPYGYTF TRBV18 - 13 TRBJ1-2 -
TGTGCCAGCAGCCAAGGTACTAGCGGGATTTACGAGCAGTACTTC CASSQGTSGIYEQYF TRBV3-1/TRBV3-2 once 15 TRBJ2-7 TRBD2
TGTGCCAGCAGTGAACTAACAGGATGGCAAGAGACCCAGTACTTC CASSELTGWQETQYF TRBV2 - 15 TRBJ2-5 -
TGCGCCAGCAGAGAGGGGGCTTACGAGCAGTACTTC CASREGAYEQYF TRBV5-1 - 12 TRBJ2-7 TRBD1
TGTGCCAGCAGTTTGGTCCAGACTAATCAGCCCCAGCATTTT CASSLVQTNQPQHF TRBV28 - 14 TRBJ1-5 -
TGTGCCAGCAGCCAATTTACAGGGGTCAATCAGCCCCAGCATTTT CASSQFTGVNQPQHF TRBV3-1/TRBV3-2 - 15 TRBJ1-5 TRBD1
TGTGCCAGCAGTGACCCTAGCCTCTCCTACGAGCAGTACTTC CASSDPSLSYEQYF TRBV2 - 14 TRBJ2-7 -